Following are 9 T cell receptor beta chains from one sample sequenced in a study of breast tumors, draining lymph nodes, adjacent tissues. TCRdb independently ran MiXCR on the multiplex PCR reads; one entry per CDR3 protein. Of over 100,000 distinct CDR3 sequences in the sample, under 25% were seen once. Breast cancer patients provided tissue from their axillary draining lymph nodes. The sequencing sample was made of axillary lymph node tissue. The receptors derive from a female donor with breast cancer. Some clones in this sample may be carry-over from other donors' samples.

A word on this clonotype: A much more abundant neighbour one base away suggests this may be a read error. The chain employs TRBV4-1 and TRBJ2-1; no reliable D call. The CDR3 runs to 14 residues. The germline V gene has CDR1 MGHRA and CDR2 YSYEKL. The ends were cut back, 1 base at V and 9 bases at J, with 13 bases in the middle. CDR3 bases: TGCGCCAGCAGCCAAGGGCGGAGCGACGGTGAGCAGTTCTTC. This codes for CASSQGRSDGEQFF.

This clonotype was counted only a few times. The genes are TRBV28 and TRBJ2-2; no firm D call. CDR3 length: 16 residues. V was clipped by 5 bases and J by 2 bases, with 15 bases between them. Germline CDR1 and CDR2: MDHEN and SYDVKM. The CDR3 nucleotides are TGTGCCAGCAGTGAAGTGGGCCGGATAAACACCGGGGAGCTGTTTTTT. This translates into CASSEVGRINTGELFF.

This CDR3 is CASTSARRDEQFF. The CDR3 DNA sequence: TGTGCCAGCACCTCCGCGCGGCGTGATGAGCAGTTCTTC. This chain links TRBV6-2 or TRBV6-3 with TRBJ2-1; unclear D gene. V was shortened by 7 bases and J by 8 bases, with 15 bases between the two germline ends. The CDR3 is 13 residues long. The germline V gene has CDR1 MNHEY and CDR2 SVGEGT.

This clonotype was recorded many times. The chain's CDR3 is CSARGGFSGRGGTDTQYF. CDR3 nucleotide sequence: TGCAGTGCTAGGGGGGGCTTTAGCGGAAGGGGAGGCACAGATACGCAGTATTTT. This chain links TRBV20-1 with TRBJ2-3; D may be TRBD1 or TRBD2 (6 bases each). From germline, CDR1 is DFQATT and CDR2 SNEGSKA (reference sequence). The CDR3 extends over 18 amino acids. Trimming stripped 3 bases from V and 1 base from J, with 23 bases between.

This clonotype was recorded many times. The chain has TRBV20-1 and TRBJ2-1, with 12 bases that match TRBD2. Germline trimming cut 5 bases from V and 6 bases from J; bases unmatched to any gene: 5. Germline values: CDR1 DFQATT, CDR2 SNEGSKA (reference sequence). The CDR3 consists of 14 residues. The CDR3 bases are TGCAGTGCTGGTAGGACTAGCGGGATCAATGAGCAGTTCTTC. This encodes CSAGRTSGINEQFF.

This clonotype was detected ten times or more. The V and J genes are TRBV6-2 or TRBV6-3 and TRBJ2-7; D unresolved. Trimming shortened V by 5 bases and J by 2 bases, and 13 bases separated the two germline ends. The germline gives CDR1 MNHEY, CDR2 SVGEGT. The CDR3 runs 14 residues. CDR3: CASSEGHSTYEQYF. CDR3 bases: TGTGCCAGCAGTGAAGGCCACTCGACCTACGAGCAGTACTTC.

This clonotype was seen repeatedly, ten times or more. The rearrangement uses TRBV7-2 and TRBJ2-3; D may be TRBD1 (5 bases). This CDR3 comprises 14 residues. In germline, CDR1 is SGHTA, CDR2 FQGNSA. V dropped 3 bases and J dropped 2 bases, with 9 bases sitting between them. CDR3 region: CASSFGHDTDTQYF. CDR3 in DNA: TGTGCCAGCAGCTTTGGACACGACACAGATACGCAGTATTTT.

This clonotype came up many times. The chain recombines TRBV5-1 with TRBJ2-7, with 12 bases lining up with TRBD2. This CDR3 has 15 amino acids. Trimming at V came to 4 bases and at J to 2 bases, leaving 4 bases not matched to a gene. Germline assignment: CDR1 SGHRS and CDR2 YFSETQ. CDR3 amino acids: CASSQLAGGPYEQYF. DNA of the CDR3: TGCGCCAGCAGCCAACTAGCGGGAGGCCCCTACGAGCAGTACTTC.

This clonotype was observed at least ten times. The chain recombines TRBV10-1 with TRBJ2-7; no definite D call. Trimming pared 0 bases from V and 5 bases from J, leaving 8 bases between. CDR1 is WNHNN and CDR2 is SYGVQD in the germline V gene (reference sequence). The CDR3 runs to 13 residues. The CDR3 here is CASSESPQNEQYF. CDR3 nucleotides: TGCGCCAGCAGTGAGTCGCCACAGAACGAGCAGTACTTC.